This TCR beta chain was recovered during a study of T-cell reconstitution after alpha-beta-depleted transplantation in children. For TCRbeta, the library was prepared with unique molecular identifiers. TCRdb recomputed calls from the PCR reads with MiXCR, one row per CDR3 protein. The sample comprises 200,000 to 250,000 distinct CDR3 sequences, over 20% of which are singletons, and less than 3.5% rests with the top ten. Germline V gene lookup returns CDR1 KGHSH and CDR2 LQKENI. The CDR3 spans 18 residues. A word on this clonotype: Its specificity is unknown. A junction end diverges from the germline sequence, so it may reflect a read error.

General study findings and limits: Some patients showed high day-60 TCRbeta diversity, which derived from surviving recipient T cells and thymic progenitors.

This specimen was PBMCs, taken before TCRalphabeta/CD19-depleted stem cell transplant. V is TRBV18 and J is TRBJ2-1; TRBD2 matches 13 bases. The source of this sequence is a girl aged 2-9 years with Fanconi anemia, due to receive a stem cell transplant. For the CDR3, the DNA is TGTGCCAGCTCACAAAACCCAATACTAGCGGGAGGGCCTCATGAGCGGTTCTTC. Translating gives CASSQNPILAGGPHERFF.